This record concerns one TCR beta chain sequence. The data originate from a study of blood T cell repertoires in COVID-19. CDR3 length equals 13 residues. Trimming cost V 2 bases and J 6 bases, with 7 bases left between them. Germline V lookup: CDR1 ENHRY, CDR2 SYGVKD. As handled by the study authors: Amplified reference gene primers provided the basis for estimating nucleated cell counts. Only in-frame clones appear in the TCRdb table, and some are missing; sequencing was by immunoSEQ multiplex PCR. The V and J calls and clone size are taken from that table; D and trimming were inferred from the DNA. Of some 230,000 clones listed, approximately 86% are singletons.

This TCR was sampled from a woman in her 50s with COVID-19, enrolled during active disease. V gene TRBV10-3 combines with J gene TRBJ2-2; TRBD1 might be the D (5 bases). The sequenced material came from peripheral blood. The CDR3 reads CAISEMGPGELFF. The CDR3 coding sequence is TGTGCCATCAGTGAGATGGGGCCCGGGGAGCTGTTTTTT.